This T cell receptor beta chain comes out of a study of CD8+CD57+ T cells in acquired aplastic anemia. Study-level information: The study obtained an average of around 2.9 ug of DNA from sorted CD4+ and CD8+ cells.

TCR beta VDJ and CDR3 profiling used genomic DNA as template. TCRdb re-analysed the reads in MiXCR, keeping a single row per CDR3 protein. The table includes under 500,000 distinct CDR3 sequences, around 33% detected once. This clonotype has at least ten counts. Patients selected for sequencing had displayed CD8+CD57+ cell expansion by flow cytometry. In all patients, the disease was severe acquired aplastic anemia. Patient blood was sampled before any therapy had been received. Germline V gene data show CDR1 as WSHSY and CDR2 as SAAADI. V gave up 1 base and J gave up 10 bases; unmatched junction bases: 8. The CDR3 is 15 amino acids.

The receptor was isolated from a human donor with aplastic anemia. Sequenced sample: sorted CD4+, CD8+, or CD8+CD57+ T cells (not recorded which) from PBMCs. The chain joins TRBV10-2 to TRBJ2-3; TRBD2 matches at 10 bases. CDR3 in DNA: TGCGCCAGCAGTGAGTTGGCTAGCGGGAGTGGTCCGCAGTATTTT. Amino acid sequence: CASSELASGSGPQYF.